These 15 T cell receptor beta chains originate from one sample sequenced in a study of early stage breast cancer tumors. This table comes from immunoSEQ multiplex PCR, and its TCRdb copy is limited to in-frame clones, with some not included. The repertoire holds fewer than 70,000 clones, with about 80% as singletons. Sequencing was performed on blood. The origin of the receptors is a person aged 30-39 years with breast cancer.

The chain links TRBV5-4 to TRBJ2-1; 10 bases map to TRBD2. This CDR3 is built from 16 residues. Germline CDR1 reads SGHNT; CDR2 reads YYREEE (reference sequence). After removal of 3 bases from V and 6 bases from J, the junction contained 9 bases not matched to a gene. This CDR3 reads CASSSALAGVVNEQFF. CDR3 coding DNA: TGTGCCAGCAGCTCCGCCCTAGCGGGAGTTGTCAATGAGCAGTTCTTC.

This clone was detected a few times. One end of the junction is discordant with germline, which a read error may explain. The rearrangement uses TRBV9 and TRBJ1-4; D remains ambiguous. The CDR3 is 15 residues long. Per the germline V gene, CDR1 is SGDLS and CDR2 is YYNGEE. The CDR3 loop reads CASSVGAGQMEVLDW. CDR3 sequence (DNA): TGTGCCAGCAGCGTAGGGGCAGGCCAAATGGAAGTTTTAGATTGG.

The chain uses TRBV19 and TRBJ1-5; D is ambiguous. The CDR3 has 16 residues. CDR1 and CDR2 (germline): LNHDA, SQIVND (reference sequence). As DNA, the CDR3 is TGTCCAGAGGGCTGGCCTTTTCAACGCAGCAATCAGCCCCAGCATTTT. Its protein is CPEGWPFQRSNQPQHF. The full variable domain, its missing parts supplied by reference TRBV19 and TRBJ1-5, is DGGITQSPKYLFRKEGQNVTLSCEQNLNHDAMYWYRQDPGQGLRLIYYSQIVNDFQKGDIAEGYSVSREKKESFPLTVTSAQKNPTAFYLCPEGWPFQRSNQPQHFGDGTRLSIL.

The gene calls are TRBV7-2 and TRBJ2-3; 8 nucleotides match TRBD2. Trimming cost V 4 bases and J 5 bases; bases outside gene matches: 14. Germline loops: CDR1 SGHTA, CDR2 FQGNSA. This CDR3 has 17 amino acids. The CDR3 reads CASSWRSSGSGEDTQYF. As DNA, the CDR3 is TGTGCCAGCAGCTGGAGGTCAAGCGGGAGTGGGGAAGATACGCAGTATTTT.

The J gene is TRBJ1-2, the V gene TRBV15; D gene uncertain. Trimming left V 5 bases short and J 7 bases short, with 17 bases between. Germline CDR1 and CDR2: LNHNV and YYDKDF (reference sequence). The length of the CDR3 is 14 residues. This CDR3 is CATSQIFDATGYTF. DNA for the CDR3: TGTGCCACCAGCCAAATTTTTGACGCTACTGGCTACACCTTC.

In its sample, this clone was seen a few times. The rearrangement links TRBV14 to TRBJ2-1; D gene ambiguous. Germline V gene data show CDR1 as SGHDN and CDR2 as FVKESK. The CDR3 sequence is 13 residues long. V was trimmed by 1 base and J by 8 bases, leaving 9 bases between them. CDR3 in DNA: TGTGCCAGCAGCCAAGTAAACGTGCATGAGCAGTTCTTC. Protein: CASSQVNVHEQFF.

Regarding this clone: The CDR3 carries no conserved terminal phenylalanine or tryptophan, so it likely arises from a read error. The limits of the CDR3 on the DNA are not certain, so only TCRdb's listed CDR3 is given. CDR3 sequence: CASSLIGLYPNTS. V usage is TRBV7-3 and J usage is TRBJ2-3; TRBD2, the D gene given by the table, was not confirmed from the DNA. The CDR3 has 13 amino acids, counting both end residues. Looked up from germline, CDR1 is SGHTA and CDR2 is FQGTGA.

CDR3 loop: CASSEGPVPDEQFF. The CDR3 DNA reads as TGTGCCAGCAGTGAAGGCCCCGTCCCCGATGAGCAGTTCTTC. The chain joins TRBV25-1 to TRBJ2-1; no definite D call. Trimming stripped 2 bases from V and 8 bases from J, with 13 bases between. Germline CDR1 and CDR2: MGHDK and SYGVNS. This CDR3 has 14 amino acids.

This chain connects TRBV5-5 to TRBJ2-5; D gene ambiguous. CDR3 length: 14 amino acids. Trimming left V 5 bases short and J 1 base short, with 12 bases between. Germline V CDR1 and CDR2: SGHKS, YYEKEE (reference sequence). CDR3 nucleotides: TGTGCCAGCAGATTCAACTCGGGCCAAGAGACCCAGTACTTC. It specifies CASRFNSGQETQYF.

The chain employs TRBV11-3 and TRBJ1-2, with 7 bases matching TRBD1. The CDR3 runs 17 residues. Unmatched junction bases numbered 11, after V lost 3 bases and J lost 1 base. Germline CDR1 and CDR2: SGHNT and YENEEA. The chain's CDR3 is CASSFQAPDRFNYGYTF. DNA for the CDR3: TGTGCCAGCAGCTTTCAAGCCCCGGACAGGTTTAACTATGGCTACACCTTC.

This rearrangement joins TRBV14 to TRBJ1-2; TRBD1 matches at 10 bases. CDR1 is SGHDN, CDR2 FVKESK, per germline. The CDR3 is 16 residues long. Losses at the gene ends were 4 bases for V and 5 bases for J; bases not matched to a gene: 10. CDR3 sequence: CASSRRAGDRGYGYTF. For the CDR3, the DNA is TGTGCCAGCAGCCGACGTGCCGGGGACAGGGGTTATGGCTACACCTTC.

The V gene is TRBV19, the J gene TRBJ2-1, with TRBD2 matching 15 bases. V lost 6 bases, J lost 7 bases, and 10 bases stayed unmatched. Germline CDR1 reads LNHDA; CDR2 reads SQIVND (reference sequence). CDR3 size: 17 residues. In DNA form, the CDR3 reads TGTGCCAGTAGGATTCGGACTAGCGGGAGGGCCGGGAATGAGCAGTTCTTC. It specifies CASRIRTSGRAGNEQFF.

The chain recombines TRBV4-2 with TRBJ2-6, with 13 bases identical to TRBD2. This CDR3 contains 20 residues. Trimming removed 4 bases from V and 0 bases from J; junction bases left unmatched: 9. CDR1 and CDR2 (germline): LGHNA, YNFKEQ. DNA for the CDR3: TGTGCCAGCAGCCGATCCTCACTAGCGGGAGGGGGCTCTGGGGCCAACGTCCTGACTTTC. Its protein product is CASSRSSLAGGGSGANVLTF.

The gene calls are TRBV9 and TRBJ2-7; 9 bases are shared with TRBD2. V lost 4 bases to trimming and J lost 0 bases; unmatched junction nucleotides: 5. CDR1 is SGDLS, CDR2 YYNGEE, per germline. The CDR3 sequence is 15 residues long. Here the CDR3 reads CASSPRLAASYEQYF. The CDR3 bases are TGTGCCAGCAGCCCCCGACTAGCGGCCTCCTACGAGCAGTACTTC.

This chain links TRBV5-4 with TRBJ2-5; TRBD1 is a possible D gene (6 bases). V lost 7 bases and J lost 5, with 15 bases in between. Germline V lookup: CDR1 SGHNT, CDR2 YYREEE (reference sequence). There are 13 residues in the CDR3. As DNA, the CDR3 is TGTGCCAGCGGGCAAGGGGGAATGGAGACCCAGTACTTC. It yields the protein CASGQGGMETQYF. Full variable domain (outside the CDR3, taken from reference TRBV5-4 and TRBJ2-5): ETGVTQSPTHLIKTRGQQVTLRCSSQSGHNTVSWYQQALGQGPQFIFQYYREEENGRGNFPPRFSGLQFPNYSSELNVNALELDDSALYLCASGQGGMETQYFGPGTRLLVL.